This T cell receptor (beta chain) was captured by sequencing in a study of OX40 agonist ivuxolimab in advanced cancers. Overall study: Ivuxolimab, an antibody that agonizes OX40 (CD134), was administered to the patients. The dose of intravenous ivuxolimab that patients received every 2 weeks ranged from 0.01 to 10 mg/kg. Three dose-escalation patients had partial responses: one with hepatocellular carcinoma and two with cutaneous melanoma.

Findings and caveats of the study: Some nonresponders also had low normalized T-cell clonal expansion.

Only in-frame clones appear in the TCRdb table, and some are missing; sequencing was by immunoSEQ multiplex PCR. The sample has some 100,000 clones; approximately 80% are singletons. As for this clone: Its cognate antigen is unknown.

Here the sequenced sample was CD4+ or CD8+ T cells sorted from blood, taken in a trial of the OX40 agonist ivuxolimab. The sequence was collected from an adult with an advanced solid tumor such as melanoma, head and neck, liver or kidney cancer.

CDR3 sequence: CASARTLRTDTQYF. The CDR3 DNA follows: TGTGCCAGCGCCAGGACCCTCCGCACAGATACGCAGTATTTT. J is TRBJ2-3 and V is TRBV6-5; D is ambiguous. The CDR3 has 14 residues. Germline CDR1 MNHEY, CDR2 SVGAGI. V was pared by 8 bases and J by 1 base, with 13 bases between.